This T cell receptor (beta chain) emerged from a study of cytomegalovirus exposure and HLA in healthy donors (dated by TCRdb to about 2017). About the investigation overall: According to an earlier analysis of several hundred of the donors, about 179 million T cells yielded roughly 110 million unique TCR beta sequences and more than 250 Gb of sequence data. Along with the approximately 600-subject first cohort, a separate validation cohort of over a hundred different subjects was used. The T cell repertoires of 550 to 850 subjects were profiled by immunosequencing and related to cytomegalovirus serostatus. Across some 400 genotyped donors of the cohort, an average of about 240,000 unique TCR beta nucleotide sequences per donor were sequenced, and 15% to 20% of those sequences were non-productive. High-throughput TCR immunosequencing, statistical association of individual TCRs with disease status, and machine learning were combined to predict cytomegalovirus infection status. An earlier analysis of some 500 of the donors applied high-throughput TCR beta sequencing to assess whether each TCR beta V gene segment acted as functional or pseudogenic. A later analysis re-analyzed previously published TCR beta repertoires from 600 to 850 donors and added high-resolution HLA genotyping to study TCR occurrence patterns. The number of donors typed differed by locus, with roughly 620-630 for A, B, C, DRB1 and DQB1, more than 500 for DQA1, 600 to 610 for DPA1, and 472 for DPB1. A few DR-DQ haplotypes were handled as single units for association and clustering because linkage in the cohort was strong. Of the roughly 410 genotyped donors, 81% were placed in the genetic ancestry cluster associated with self-reported Caucasian donors. A later genetic analysis took genome-wide SNP genotypes for about 55% of the roughly 700 donors and used that subset as a discovery cohort. HLA typing included class I and class II loci at four-digit resolution. In the later analysis, no new phenotypic data were used to find candidate immune exposures; instead, reliance was placed on TCR beta sequences and their occurrence across donors. All discovery cohort repertoires had been generated on a single sequencing platform. The study was designed to test whether signatures of past pathogen exposure could be identified by cataloging public T cell receptors. Donor age, sex, ethnicity and CMV serostatus were compiled alongside the repertoire data. Approximately 310 gigabases of sequencing data and roughly 90 million unique TCR sequences were included in an early release covering roughly 600 HLA-typed donors.

Notes on this clone: Its antigen remains undetermined. There are no base qualities to consult, and no much larger clone falls within one base.

The cohort consisted of 650 to 700 healthy bone marrow donors. Cohort members were all nominally healthy when sampled, although unrecorded immune exposures were likely present. The donor was CMV seronegative and was included in the group of several hundred seronegative cohort members. Each donor provided a peripheral blood sample, and peripheral blood mononuclear cells were used for TCR beta sequencing. Genomic DNA was extracted from the blood cell samples with the Qiagen DNeasy Blood Extraction Kit. The library was built by means of the immunoSEQ multiplex PCR assay. A mixture of 60 forward primers for TCR Vbeta segments and 13 reverse primers for TCR Jbeta segments was used in the multiplex PCR. A multiplex PCR assay on genomic DNA amplified the CDR3 region of rearranged TCR beta genes. The Illumina HiSeq System was used to sequence the amplified TCR beta libraries as 87-base-pair reads. As for the authors' bioinformatics: A later analysis tallied 70 million to 100 million unique TCR beta chains across the 666 repertoires, and some 10 million of those chains were shared by two or more donors. A nearest-neighbor algorithm error-corrected the raw reads and collapsed the reads into unique sequences, merging closely related sequences to remove PCR and sequencing errors. CDR3 sequences were aligned to IMGT reference sequences to assign V, D and J gene segments. Each retained sequence needed at least a six-nucleotide match to both a V gene segment and a J gene segment. A rearrangement was called productive if the CDR3 had no stop codons and remained in frame with V and J, and every other rearrangement was called non-productive. CDR3 was defined according to IMGT convention as the region running from the second conserved V-encoded cysteine to the conserved J-encoded phenylalanine. In an earlier analysis of around 640 of the donors, sequences lacking an unambiguous match to a single V gene segment were excluded. An earlier analysis of 587 of the donors classified V segments as functional when productive rearrangements were above 56.7% and as segregating when the standard deviation between donors was above 5%. A statistical classification framework was built to diagnose cytomegalovirus status from the catalog of TCR beta chain sequences. A later analysis assigned V and J genes by comparing TCR nucleotide sequences with IMGT/GENE-DB human TR gene sequences. In a later analysis, CDR3 sequences and most-parsimonious VDJ recombination scenarios were assigned using the TCRdist pipeline. A later analysis defined each TCR beta chain by its CDR3 amino acid sequence plus V-gene family, and excluded reads lacking a unique V-gene family. To address suspected cross-contamination and a sequencing artifact, a later analysis removed 450 to 700 highly shared, low-generation-probability nucleotide sequences. In a later analysis, a clonal expansion index was calculated for each public chain from normalized within-repertoire ranks of inferred template counts. In a later analysis, generation probabilities were computed using a VDJ recombination model fitted to out-of-frame rearrangements, and the results were checked against IGoR. Hypergeometric tests were used in a later analysis to score TCR-TCR, TCR-HLA and TCR-CMV co-occurrence, with a repertoire-size bias correction applied to the TCR pairs. A later analysis estimated false discovery rates by permuting HLA or CMV assignments 20 times. In a later analysis, co-occurring TCRs were grouped with DBSCAN, and TCRdist sequence similarity was added when clustering was performed within HLA-allele-positive subsets. Co-occurrence clustering excluded repertoires with fewer than 30,000 or more than 120,000 public chains, plus five with anomalous nucleotide sharing. TCRdb's version of the immuneACCESS table is confined to in-frame rearrangements and falls short of the full clone set. An unresolved V gene accounts for under half of the shortfall where checked; the remainder is of unknown origin. V, J and clone size derive from that table, while D and trimming were established from the DNA sequence. The sample table shows about 88,000 clones, and nearly 70% are seen once. The top ten clones comprise more than 2.5% of the sample.

What the work shows at the level of the full study, not this receptor alone: Because HLA typing was unavailable for some donors at each locus, only the typed subset was used in association tests. Because counts were too low, about 15 rarely observed V segments, including chromosome 9 orphons, were left out of the earlier analysis of some 600 of the donors. A further reported finding was that TCR beta sequences accurately predicted the HLA-A and HLA-B alleles for most subjects in the first cohort. A few of the identified cytomegalovirus-associated TCR beta chains were confirmed in vitro to be specific for cytomegalovirus antigens. At a false discovery rate of 0.05, a later analysis linked under 20,000 TCR beta sequences to specific HLA alleles. A later analysis found that TCR association rates varied across HLA loci, with DRB1 alleles showing the most associated TCRs and HLA-C alleles the fewest. The sequencing pipeline was judged likely to have produced a cluster of highly shared sequence variants as a technical artifact. Sequencing depth was assumed to be roughly uniform across donors in the presence/absence analyses, though that assumption may not hold. The study gave a list of about 150 TCR beta chains associated with cytomegalovirus. Assigning TCR associations to individual alleles was difficult when HLA alleles, especially DR and DQ, strongly co-occurred. Some IMGT-functional V segments, including TRBV6-2 and TRBV6-3, could not be told apart with the 87-base-pair reads, so those segments were excluded. An association between a missense DCLRE1C variant and V-gene and J-gene trimming of TCR beta chains was found in a later genetic analysis and replicated in an independent cohort. The classifier was reported to diagnose cytomegalovirus status with high specificity and sensitivity in both the original and validation cohorts. A later genetic analysis reported fewer N-insertions in productive TCRs among donors in an Asian-associated ancestry cluster than the roughly 700-donor mean. The authors suggested that the approach could potentially be extended to other disease states and immunological phenotypes. Correlated functional status among segregating V segments might be attributable to linkage disequilibrium, but an unknown experimental factor could not be ruled out. In a later analysis, HLA-associated TCR beta chains showed more clonal expansion and lower generation probabilities than non-associated chains that were equally common. Only TCR beta chains were sequenced in this cohort, and the absence of alpha or paired-chain data limited detectable features. In an earlier analysis of 500 to 650 of the donors, most TCR beta V segments appeared in productive rearrangements about 87% or about 30% of the time, broadly matching IMGT annotations. According to a later analysis, most CMV-associated TCR beta chains appeared to be HLA-restricted, and the HLA associations seemed to be driven largely by CMV exposure. In a later analysis, several top co-occurrence clusters were reported to appear linked to parvovirus B19, influenza, CMV and Epstein-Barr virus. While some public TCRs were present in many individuals, most TCR sequences turned up only very rarely across donors. The only immune exposure information available for the cohort was CMV serostatus.

The cysteine opens and the phenylalanine closes a CDR3 of 14 amino acids. This entry keeps only the CDR3 DNA: 42 bases, framed from base 1. CDR1 is given as MDHEN and CDR2 as SYDVKM, both from the germline V gene. V sheds 6 bases and J sheds 5 bases, leaving 16 bases between their ends. Sequencing input: PBMCs. The V gene is TRBV28 and the J gene is TRBJ2-5; TRBD2 is a weak D gene call, 7 bases matching. This receptor was taken from a man aged 50-60 years in good health and CMV-seronegative. The CDR3 protein: CASRLGGAGETQYF. The sequenced DNA: TGTGCCAGCAGACTGGGGGGGGCAGGGGAGACCCAGTACTTC.